These 13 T cell receptor beta chains share one sample of origin, sequenced in a study of T-cell reconstitution after alpha-beta-depleted transplantation in children. Unique molecular identifiers tagged the TCRbeta library. MiXCR, run by TCRdb on the PCR reads, gives a single entry per CDR3 protein. The sample records around 480,000 distinct CDR3 sequences, about 31% being singletons. This specimen was PBMCs from the stem cell graft donor, taken from the stem cell graft. The source is a human donor who donated a stem cell graft to a child with aplastic anemia.

V usage is TRBV10-3 and J usage is TRBJ2-5, with D possibly matching TRBD1 (6 bases). CDR1 ENHRY and CDR2 SYGVKD come from the germline V gene. This CDR3 has 15 residues. Trimming removed 6 bases at V and 2 bases at J, with 16 bases between. The CDR3 here is CAIRGPGHQQETQYF. CDR3 nucleotides: TGTGCCATCAGGGGGCCGGGACACCAGCAAGAGACCCAGTACTTC.

The rearrangement uses TRBV19 and TRBJ2-1; 7 nucleotides match TRBD1. The CDR3 loop spans 13 amino acids. The ends lost 4 bases at V and 10 bases at J; junction bases unmatched: 7. The V gene's germline CDR1 is LNHDA and CDR2 SQIVND (reference sequence). CDR3 sequence (DNA): TGTGCCAGTAGTACCGTGACAGGGCTGGAGCAGTTCTTC. This codes for CASSTVTGLEQFF.

This sequence joins TRBV12-5 and TRBJ2-3; possible D gene TRBD2, 6 bases. From germline, CDR1 is LGHNT and CDR2 FRNRAP. V shed 1 base and J shed 1 base, with 9 bases lying between them. The CDR3 contains 15 residues. The CDR3 bases are TGTGCTAGTGGTTTGGGGACTACCGGCACAGATACGCAGTATTTT. Translation gives CASGLGTTGTDTQYF.

This clonotype turned up a few times. This chain connects TRBV21-1 to TRBJ1-5; the table assigns TRBD1, which was not confirmed against the DNA. TRBV21-1 counts as a pseudogene. This CDR3 contains 11 residues. The CDR3 loop reads CASRTGRRQHF. The DNA for the CDR3 is TGTGCCAGCAGGACAGGGAGACGCCAGCATTTT.

This clonotype was seen more than once but under ten times. This sequence joins TRBV6-2 or TRBV6-3 and TRBJ2-7, with TRBD1 matching 8 bases. The CDR3 consists of 14 residues. V was clipped by 6 bases and J by 3 bases; unmatched bases: 7. Germline CDR1 MNHEY, CDR2 SVGEGT. Here the CDR3 DNA reads TGTGCCAGCAGCGGAGGACAGGGCAACTACGAGCAGTACGTC. Protein: CASSGGQGNYEQYV.

The chain combines TRBV20-1 with TRBJ2-7; weak D call: TRBD2 (6 bases). Germline V lookup: CDR1 DFQATT, CDR2 SNEGSKA (reference sequence). Trimming took 1 base from V and 1 from J, leaving 14 bases between them. The CDR3 is 15 amino acids. CDR3 nucleotides: TGCAGTGCTAGAGGACTAGTACAACCGTCCTACGAGCAGTACTTC. This translates into CSARGLVQPSYEQYF.

The V gene is TRBV18, the J gene TRBJ1-1; D not resolved. Trimming shortened V by 3 bases and J by 2 bases, and 16 bases separated the two germline ends. The CDR3 has 16 amino acids. CDR1 and CDR2 (germline): KGHSH, LQKENI. The CDR3 sequence: CASSPAVGLGNTEAFF. In nucleotides, the CDR3 is TGTGCCAGCTCACCGGCGGTGGGTTTGGGAAACACTGAAGCTTTCTTT.

This clonotype was recorded a few times. The V gene is TRBV12-3 or TRBV12-4, the J gene TRBJ1-5; a weak D match, TRBD1 (5 bases). The V gene lost 7 bases and the J gene lost 5 bases, with 18 bases spanning the gap. This CDR3 has 15 amino acids. In DNA, the CDR3 is TGTGCCAGCACTACGAGCCAAGCGGGGGATCAGCCCCAGCATTTT. Translation: CASTTSQAGDQPQHF.

The rearrangement uses TRBV11-2 and TRBJ2-1, with TRBD2 identical over 9 bases. This CDR3 comprises 14 residues. The trim removed 2 bases at V and 9 bases at J, leaving 5 bases unmatched. Germline CDR1 SGHAT, CDR2 FQNNGV. The CDR3 sequence: CASSLWGGRGEQFF. The CDR3 DNA reads TGTGCCAGCAGCTTATGGGGCGGGAGGGGTGAGCAGTTCTTC.

The gene calls are TRBV12-3 or TRBV12-4 and TRBJ1-2; D possibly corresponds to TRBD1 (5 bases). The V gene lost 0 bases and the J gene lost 6 bases, with 14 bases spanning the gap. This CDR3 contains 15 residues. For the CDR3, the DNA is TGTGCCAGCAGTTTAGCGCTAGTAGGGGCCGATGGCTACACCTTC. It is translated as CASSLALVGADGYTF.

This clonotype has a single count. The chain carries TRBV7-2 and TRBJ2-2; D is undetermined. Germline V CDR1 and CDR2: SGHTA, FQGNSA. The CDR3 totals 15 residues. Trimming took off 5 bases at V and 5 bases at J, with 15 bases between the two ends. CDR3 DNA: TGTGCCAGCAGCCCTCTTAGTTTTGGTACCGGGGAGCTGTTTTTT. Its translation: CASSPLSFGTGELFF.

This clonotype was observed a few times. This chain uses TRBV20-1 with TRBJ2-7, with D possibly TRBD2 on 5 matching bases. The CDR3 loop spans 15 amino acids. V dropped 6 bases and J dropped 0 bases, with 18 bases sitting between them. Looked up from germline, CDR1 is DFQATT and CDR2 is SNEGSKA (reference sequence). CDR3 region: CSATDGQRSSYEQYF. CDR3 DNA: TGCAGTGCCACCGACGGGCAGCGGTCCTCCTACGAGCAGTACTTC.

The chain uses TRBV2 and TRBJ2-3, with TRBD2 identical over 8 bases. Trimming took 6 bases from V and 2 from J; bases not matched to a gene: 7. The CDR3 loop spans 15 amino acids. Germline loops: CDR1 SNHLY, CDR2 FYNNEI. This CDR3 reads CASSQPGLDTDTQYF. Written as DNA, the CDR3 is TGTGCCAGCAGCCAACCGGGACTAGACACAGATACGCAGTATTTT.